These 14 T cell receptor beta chains share one sample of origin, sequenced in a study of response to subunit inactivated influenza vaccine. TCRdb recomputed calls from the RT-PCR reads with MiXCR, one row per CDR3 protein. The data hold around 540,000 distinct CDR3 sequences, with approximately 10% observed a single time. Sequenced here: PBMCs from blood, sampled on the day of vaccination. The receptors were sampled from a man aged 50 to 59 who received an inactivated influenza vaccine.

This clonotype was counted many times. CDR3 in DNA: TGTGCCAGCAGGGACCCGGGACTCCGGTACAATGAGCAGTTCTTC. Its translation is CASRDPGLRYNEQFF. The V call is TRBV12-3 or TRBV12-4, the J call TRBJ2-1; D possibly corresponds to TRBD2 (6 bases). Trimming stripped 6 bases from V and 4 bases from J, with 16 bases between. The length of the CDR3 is 15 residues.

Many counts were recorded for this clonotype. The J gene is TRBJ1-3, the V gene TRBV7-8; D is unclear. Trimming left V 0 bases short and J 4 bases short, with 13 bases between. Germline CDR1 is SGHVS and CDR2 is FQNEAQ. The length of the CDR3 is 16 residues. The CDR3 DNA sequence: TGTGCCAGCAGCTTAGCGGCAGGCTTGGACGGAAACACCATATATTTT. Translating it yields CASSLAAGLDGNTIYF.

This clonotype came up many times. This chain joins TRBV29-1 and TRBJ1-4, with D uncertain. This CDR3 comprises 14 residues. V gave up 6 bases and J gave up 6 bases, with 17 bases separating them. Germline V CDR1 and CDR2: SQVTM, ANQGSEA. The CDR3 DNA is TGCAGCGTCCGCCCCACCGTTGGCCATGAAAAACTGTTTTTT. It codes for CSVRPTVGHEKLFF.

The chain has TRBV5-1 and TRBJ2-1, with TRBD2 identical over 9 bases. CDR3 length equals 16 residues. V dropped 0 bases and J dropped 10; count of bases not matched to a gene: 11. The germline V gene encodes CDR1 SGHRS and CDR2 YFSETQ. For the CDR3, the DNA is TGCGCCAGCAGCTTGGATGGCGGGGGGGCATACAGGGAGCAGTTCTTC. It codes for CASSLDGGGAYREQFF.

V and J are TRBV12-3 or TRBV12-4 and TRBJ1-1; no reliable D call. This CDR3 is built from 13 residues. V lost 7 bases to trimming and J lost 2 bases, with 11 bases between them. The CDR3 here is CASTLGANTEAFF. The CDR3 nucleotides are TGTGCCAGCACTTTGGGAGCTAACACTGAAGCTTTCTTT.

This clonotype was found a few times. The gene calls are TRBV6-5 and TRBJ2-3, with no clear D. Germline CDR1 and CDR2: MNHEY and SVGAGI. This CDR3 region has 17 residues. With 2 bases removed from V and 4 bases from J, the gap between germline ends came to 19 bases. As DNA, the CDR3 is TGTGCCAGCAGTTACGGTTATCCCGGCGCAGTTTCAGATACGCAGTATTTT. Its translation: CASSYGYPGAVSDTQYF.

The genes are TRBV28 and TRBJ2-5, with a tentative D call TRBD1 (5 bases). This CDR3 is 14 amino acids long. The germline CDR1 and CDR2 sequences are MDHEN and SYDVKM. V was clipped by 5 bases and J by 5 bases, with 15 bases between them. This CDR3 reads CASSPKQAPETQYF. The CDR3 region has the DNA TGTGCCAGCAGTCCTAAACAGGCTCCGGAGACCCAGTACTTC.

The V gene is TRBV7-9, the J gene TRBJ1-2; TRBD1 matches at 8 bases. Germline V gene sequence: CDR1 SEHNR, CDR2 FQNEAQ (reference sequence). The CDR3 has 14 residues. The ends lost 5 bases at V and 6 bases at J; junction bases unmatched: 8. The CDR3 coding sequence is TGTGCCAGCAGCCCCATACAGGGGGTGGATGGCTACACCTTC. This gives the protein CASSPIQGVDGYTF.

This clonotype was seen only a few times. This sequence joins TRBV6-4 and TRBJ2-7, with 8 bases that match TRBD1. Germline V gene lookup returns CDR1 MRHNA and CDR2 SNTAGT. This CDR3 has 15 amino acids. V lost 6 bases and J lost 3; bases outside the gene matches: 10. The CDR3 DNA reads TGTGCCAGCAGGAGCAGGGGGCTAATATTCTACGAGCAGTACTTC. This translates into CASRSRGLIFYEQYF.

This clonotype was seen more than once but under ten times. The chain joins TRBV7-2 to TRBJ2-7; TRBD2 matches at 9 bases. The CDR3 spans 16 residues. V trimming: 2 bases; J trimming: 2 bases; junction bases outside the gene matches: 7. Germline V gene lookup returns CDR1 SGHTA and CDR2 FQGNSA. CDR3 sequence: CASSLHSTSGPYEQYF. In DNA form, the CDR3 reads TGTGCCAGCAGCTTACACTCGACTAGCGGCCCCTACGAGCAGTACTTC. Looking up the rest from reference TRBV7-2 and TRBJ2-7 gives the full variable domain: GAGVSQSPSNKVTEKGKDVELRCDPISGHTALYWYRQSLGQGLEFLIYFQGNSAPDKSGLPSDRFSAERTGGSVSTLTIQRTQQEDSAVYLCASSLHSTSGPYEQYFGPGTRLTVT.

The V gene is TRBV19, the J gene TRBJ1-2; maybe TRBD1 (6 bases). V lost 7 bases, J lost 4 bases, and 19 bases lay in between. The germline V gene encodes CDR1 LNHDA and CDR2 SQIVND (reference sequence). The CDR3 loop spans 15 amino acids. CDR3 in amino acids: CASTPGMGAAYGYTF. The CDR3 coding sequence is TGTGCCAGTACCCCTGGTATGGGGGCAGCCTATGGCTACACCTTC.

In its sample, this clonotype was seen a few times. This chain connects TRBV10-3 to TRBJ2-6; no clear D. This CDR3 is 16 amino acids long. Germline V CDR1 and CDR2: ENHRY, SYGVKD. V was pared by 1 base and J by 0 bases, with 7 bases between. The CDR3 region is CAISELVSSGANVLTF. The CDR3 DNA is TGTGCCATCAGTGAGTTAGTTAGCTCTGGGGCCAACGTCCTGACTTTC.

The sample holds a few counts of this clonotype. The rearrangement joins TRBV4-1 to TRBJ1-1; no firm D call. Germline V CDR1 and CDR2: MGHRA, YSYEKL. The V end was cut by 1 base, the J end by 1 base, with 7 bases between. The CDR3 has 14 amino acids. The chain's CDR3 is CASSQVAGNTEAFF. The DNA of the CDR3 is TGCGCCAGCAGCCAAGTGGCAGGGAACACTGAAGCTTTCTTT.

CDR3 loop: CASGGPGGSLMDQYF. The DNA for the CDR3 is TGTGCCTCGGGAGGGCCTGGCGGGAGTTTAATGGACCAGTACTTC. V is TRBV10-3 and J is TRBJ2-5, with 8 bases fitting TRBD2. CDR3 size: 15 residues. Unmatched junction bases numbered 21, after V lost 11 bases and J lost 10 bases. The germline V gene has CDR1 ENHRY and CDR2 SYGVKD.